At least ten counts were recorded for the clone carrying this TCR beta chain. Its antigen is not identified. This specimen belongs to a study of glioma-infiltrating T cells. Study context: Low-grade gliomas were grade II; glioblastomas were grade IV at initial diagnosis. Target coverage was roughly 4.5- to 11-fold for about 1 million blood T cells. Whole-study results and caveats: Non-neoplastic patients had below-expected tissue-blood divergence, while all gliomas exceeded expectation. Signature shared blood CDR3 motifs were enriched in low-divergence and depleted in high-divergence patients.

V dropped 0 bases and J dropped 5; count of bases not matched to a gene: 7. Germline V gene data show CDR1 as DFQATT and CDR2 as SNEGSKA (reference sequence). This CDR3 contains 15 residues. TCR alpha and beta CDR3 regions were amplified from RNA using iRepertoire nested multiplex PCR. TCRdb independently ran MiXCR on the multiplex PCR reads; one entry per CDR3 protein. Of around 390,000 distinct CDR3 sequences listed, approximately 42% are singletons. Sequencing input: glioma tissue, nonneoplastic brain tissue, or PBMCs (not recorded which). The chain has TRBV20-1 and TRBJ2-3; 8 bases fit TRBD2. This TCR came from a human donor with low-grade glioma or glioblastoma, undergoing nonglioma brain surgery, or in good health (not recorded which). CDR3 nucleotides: TGCAGTGCTAGAGATTACGGGAGGGCCGAAGATACGCAGTATTTT. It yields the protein CSARDYGRAEDTQYF.